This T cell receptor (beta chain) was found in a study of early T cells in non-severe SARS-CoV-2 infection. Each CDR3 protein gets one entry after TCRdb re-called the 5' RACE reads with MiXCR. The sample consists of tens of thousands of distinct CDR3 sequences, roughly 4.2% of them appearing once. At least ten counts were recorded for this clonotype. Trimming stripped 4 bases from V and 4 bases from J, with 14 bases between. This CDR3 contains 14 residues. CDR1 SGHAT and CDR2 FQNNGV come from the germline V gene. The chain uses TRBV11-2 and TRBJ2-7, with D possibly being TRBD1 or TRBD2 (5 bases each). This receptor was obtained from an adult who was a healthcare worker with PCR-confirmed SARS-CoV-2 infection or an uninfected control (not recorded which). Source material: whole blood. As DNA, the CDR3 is TGTGCCAGCAGCTACCGAGAGGGGCAGTACGAGCAGTACTTC. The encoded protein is CASSYREGQYEQYF.